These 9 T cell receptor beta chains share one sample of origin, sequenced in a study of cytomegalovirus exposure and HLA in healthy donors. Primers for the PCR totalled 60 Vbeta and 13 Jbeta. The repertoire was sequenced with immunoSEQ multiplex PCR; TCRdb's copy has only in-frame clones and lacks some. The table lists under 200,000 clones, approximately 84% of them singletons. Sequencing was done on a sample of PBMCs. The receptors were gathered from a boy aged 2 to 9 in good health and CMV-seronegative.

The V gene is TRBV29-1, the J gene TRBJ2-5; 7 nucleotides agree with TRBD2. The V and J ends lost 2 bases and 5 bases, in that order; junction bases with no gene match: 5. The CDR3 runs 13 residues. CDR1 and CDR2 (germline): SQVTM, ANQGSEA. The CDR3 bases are TGCAGCGTTGAATTGGGGGGGAGCGAGACCCAGTACTTC. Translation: CSVELGGSETQYF.

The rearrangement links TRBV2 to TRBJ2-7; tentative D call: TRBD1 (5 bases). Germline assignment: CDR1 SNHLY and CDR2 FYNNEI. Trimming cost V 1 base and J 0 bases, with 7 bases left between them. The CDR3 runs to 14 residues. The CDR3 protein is CASSEDRSSYEQYF. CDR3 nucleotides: TGTGCCAGCAGTGAAGACAGGAGCTCCTACGAGCAGTACTTC.

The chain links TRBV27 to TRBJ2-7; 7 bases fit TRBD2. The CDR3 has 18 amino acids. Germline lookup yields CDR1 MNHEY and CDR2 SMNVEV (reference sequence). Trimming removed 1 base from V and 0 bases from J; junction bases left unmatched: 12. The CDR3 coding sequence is TGTGCCAGCAGTTTATACCCCAGACTAGCAGAGAACTCCTACGAGCAGTACTTC. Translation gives CASSLYPRLAENSYEQYF.

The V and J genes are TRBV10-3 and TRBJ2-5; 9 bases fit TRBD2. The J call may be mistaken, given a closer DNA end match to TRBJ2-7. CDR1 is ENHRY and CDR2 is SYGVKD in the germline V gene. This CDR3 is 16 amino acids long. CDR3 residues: CAISESRASGDYEQYF. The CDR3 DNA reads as TGTGCCATCAGTGAGTCGAGGGCTAGCGGGGACTACGAGCAGTACTTC.

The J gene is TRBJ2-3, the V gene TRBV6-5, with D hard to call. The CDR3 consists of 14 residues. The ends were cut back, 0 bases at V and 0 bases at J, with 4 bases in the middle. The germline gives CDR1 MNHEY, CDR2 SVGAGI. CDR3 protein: CASSYSESTDTQYF. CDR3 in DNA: TGTGCCAGCAGTTACTCTGAGAGCACAGATACGCAGTATTTT.

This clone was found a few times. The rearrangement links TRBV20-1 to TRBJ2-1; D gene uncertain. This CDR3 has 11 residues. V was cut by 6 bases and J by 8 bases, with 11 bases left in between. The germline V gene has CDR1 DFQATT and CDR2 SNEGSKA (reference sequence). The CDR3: CSAPRPDEQFF. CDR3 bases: TGCAGTGCCCCGCGGCCCGATGAGCAGTTCTTC.

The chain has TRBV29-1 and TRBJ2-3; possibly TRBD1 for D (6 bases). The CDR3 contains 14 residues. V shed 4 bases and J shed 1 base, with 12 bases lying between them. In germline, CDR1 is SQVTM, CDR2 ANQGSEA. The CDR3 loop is CSVGGLEGTDTQYF. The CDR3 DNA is TGCAGCGTTGGGGGGCTAGAGGGCACAGATACGCAGTATTTT.

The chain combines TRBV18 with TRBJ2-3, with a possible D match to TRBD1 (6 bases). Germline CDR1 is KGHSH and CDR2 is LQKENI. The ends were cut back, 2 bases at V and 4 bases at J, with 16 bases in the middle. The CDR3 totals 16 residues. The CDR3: CASSPEGTGRADTQYF. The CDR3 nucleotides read TGTGCCAGCTCACCAGAGGGTACAGGGAGAGCAGATACGCAGTATTTT.

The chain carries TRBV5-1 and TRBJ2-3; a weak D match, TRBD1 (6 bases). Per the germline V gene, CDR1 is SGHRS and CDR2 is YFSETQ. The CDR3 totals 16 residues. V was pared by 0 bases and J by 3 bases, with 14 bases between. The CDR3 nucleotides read TGCGCCAGCAGCTTGGGGGGGACAACCTCGACAGATACGCAGTATTTT. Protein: CASSLGGTTSTDTQYF.